This is a list of T cell receptor beta chains from one sample in a study of CD8 T cells in Susac syndrome. Via MiXCR, TCRdb re-called the immunoSEQ multiplex PCR reads, giving one row per CDR3 protein. Among roughly 50,000 distinct CDR3 sequences, over 85% were seen once, and the ten largest hold approximately 0.54%. Sequencing was done on a sample of CD8+ T cells from PBMCs. The receptors stem from a human donor in good health. Each CDR3 is given with its conserved first and last residue. A D gene is named only where the DNA matches it firmly. A clone size is listed for some rows: how often the clone was seen (once, few, many), or a class if it is expanded.

V	J	length	size	D	CDR3	DNA
TRBV2	TRBJ2-3	15	.	.	CASSEASFSTDTQYF	TGTGCCAGCAGTGAAGCTAGTTTTAGCACAGATACGCAGTATTTT
TRBV20-1	TRBJ2-7	17	.	TRBD2	CSAIGLAGGPSANEQYF	TGCAGTGCTATTGGACTAGCGGGAGGGCCATCGGCTAACGAGCAGTACTTC
TRBV3-1	TRBJ2-2	21	.	TRBD2	CASSQGRPGLAGFEATGELFF	TGTGCCAGCAGCCAAGGCCGCCCGGGACTAGCGGGATTCGAAGCCACCGGGGAGCTGTTTTTT
TRBV5-6	TRBJ2-1	12	.	.	CASRTGYNEQFF	TGTGCCAGCAGAACAGGATACAATGAGCAGTTCTTC
TRBV6-5	TRBJ2-1	14	.	TRBD2	CASSYSGGFNEQFF	TGTGCCAGCAGTTACAGCGGGGGCTTTAATGAGCAGTTCTTC
TRBV28	TRBJ2-3	14	.	.	CASSPTSSTDTQYF	TGTGCCAGCAGTCCAACTAGCAGCACAGATACGCAGTATTTT
TRBV3-1	TRBJ1-5	17	.	TRBD1	CASSQGKTGDLNQPQHF	TGTGCCAGCAGCCAGGGGAAGACAGGGGATCTCAATCAGCCCCAGCATTTT
TRBV20-1	TRBJ2-1	14	.	TRBD2	CSARTGLAGHEQFF	TGCAGTGCCAGGACGGGACTAGCGGGTCATGAGCAGTTCTTC
TRBV6-5	TRBJ2-1	15	.	.	CASSSTPTGYNEQFF	TGTGCCAGCAGCTCTACCCCGACTGGCTACAATGAGCAGTTCTTC
TRBV5-5	TRBJ2-7	14	.	.	CASRSGGNSYEQYF	TGTGCCAGCAGGAGTGGCGGTAACTCCTACGAGCAGTACTTC
TRBV7-2	TRBJ2-7	16	.	TRBD2	CASSLGLAGGLYEQYF	TGTGCCAGCAGCTTGGGCCTAGCGGGTGGGCTCTACGAGCAGTACTTC
TRBV14	TRBJ2-5	15	.	.	CASSQVMGVQETQYF	TGTGCCAGCAGCCAAGTGATGGGAGTCCAAGAGACCCAGTACTTC
TRBV12-3/TRBV12-4	TRBJ2-7	13	.	TRBD2	CASAPGLLYEQYF	TGTGCCAGCGCCCCGGGACTACTCTACGAGCAGTACTTC
TRBV2	TRBJ2-2	16	.	.	CASSGTRSEGTGELFF	TGTGCCAGCAGCGGAACCCGGAGTGAGGGCACCGGGGAGCTGTTTTTT
TRBV7-9	TRBJ1-2	11	.	.	CASVQGNGYTF	TGTGCCAGCGTCCAGGGCAATGGCTACACCTTC
TRBV7-9	TRBJ2-3	13	.	TRBD2	CAGLSGSADTQYF	TGTGCCGGACTTAGCGGGAGCGCAGATACGCAGTATTTT
TRBV19	TRBJ1-1	13	.	.	CASGGGGPREAFF	TGTGCCAGTGGCGGCGGTGGTCCGCGGGAAGCTTTCTTT
TRBV5-1	TRBJ2-1	15	once	TRBD1	CASSPWTGKHNEQFF	TGCGCCAGCAGCCCCTGGACAGGGAAGCACAATGAGCAGTTCTTC
TRBV13	TRBJ2-7	14	.	TRBD2	CASSSPGGPSEQYF	TGTGCCAGCAGCTCGCCGGGAGGGCCCTCCGAGCAGTACTTC
TRBV5-6	TRBJ2-7	15	.	.	CASSFFQGLLNEQYF	TGTGCCAGCAGCTTCTTCCAGGGTTTATTGAACGAGCAGTACTTC
TRBV28	TRBJ2-7	13	.	TRBD1	CASSFDRGYEQYF	TGTGCCAGCAGTTTTGACAGGGGCTACGAGCAGTACTTC
TRBV6-6	TRBJ2-5	14	.	.	CASSYSSGAGTQYF	TGTGCCAGCAGTTACTCATCCGGGGCGGGGACCCAGTACTTC
TRBV29-1	TRBJ2-3	15	.	.	CSVEDRRISTDTQYF	TGCAGCGTTGAAGATCGACGGATTAGCACAGATACGCAGTATTTT
TRBV7-9	TRBJ2-5	14	.	.	CASSLQRHQETQYF	TGTGCCAGCAGCTTACAGAGACACCAAGAGACCCAGTACTTC
TRBV6-5	TRBJ2-7	15	.	.	CASRPWEGATYEQYF	TGTGCCAGCAGGCCCTGGGAAGGTGCTACCTACGAGCAGTACTTC
TRBV29-1	TRBJ2-6	16	once	TRBD1	CSVWAARGQGANVLTF	TGCAGCGTTTGGGCAGCCAGGGGGCAGGGGGCCAACGTCCTGACTTTC
TRBV4-1	TRBJ2-7	16	.	TRBD1	CASSHLLGDSLAEQYF	TGCGCCAGCAGCCACCTCTTGGGGGACAGCCTCGCCGAGCAGTACTTC
TRBV15	TRBJ2-2	14	.	.	CATSRDTNTGELFF	TGTGCCACCAGCCGGGACACTAACACCGGGGAGCTGTTTTTT
TRBV20-1	TRBJ2-1	16	.	TRBD2	CSAPSAGLAGYNEQFF	TGCAGTGCGCCGAGTGCCGGACTAGCGGGCTACAATGAGCAGTTCTTC
TRBV6-1	TRBJ2-6	17	.	.	CASTPRGRRAGANVLTF	TGTGCCAGCACCCCCCGGGGACGTCGGGCTGGGGCCAACGTCCTGACTTTC
TRBV29-1	TRBJ2-1	15	.	.	CSVEGEDWLLDEQFF	TGCAGCGTCGAGGGGGAGGATTGGCTTTTGGATGAGCAGTTCTTC
TRBV27	TRBJ2-7	15	.	.	CASSSYQGGSYEQYF	TGTGCCAGCAGTTCCTATCAGGGGGGAAGCTACGAGCAGTACTTC
TRBV28	TRBJ2-5	18	.	.	CASNLNPRGLTFQETQYF	TGTGCCAGCAATCTAAACCCCCGGGGCCTAACTTTCCAAGAGACCCAGTACTTC
TRBV6-5	TRBJ2-2	14	.	TRBD2	CATGTTANTGELFF	TGTGCCACCGGGACTACGGCGAACACCGGGGAGCTGTTTTTT
TRBV6-1	TRBJ2-3	14	.	.	CASSSPGGTDTQYF	TGTGCCAGCAGTTCTCCCGGGGGCACAGATACGCAGTATTTT
TRBV2	TRBJ2-1	15	.	TRBD2	CASSMTSVTINEQFF	TGTGCCAGCAGTATGACTAGCGTGACAATCAATGAGCAGTTCTTC
TRBV6-5	TRBJ2-7	11	.	.	CASSYAYEQYF	TGTGCCAGCAGTTACGCGTACGAGCAGTACTTC
TRBV28	TRBJ2-7	13	.	TRBD2	CASSRLAGNEQYF	TGTGCCAGCAGCCGACTAGCGGGAAACGAGCAGTACTTC
TRBV3-1	TRBJ2-7	15	once	TRBD2	CASSQPLAPSYEQYF	TGTGCCAGCAGCCAACCACTAGCGCCCTCCTACGAGCAGTACTTC
TRBV28	TRBJ2-5	15	.	TRBD1	CASSSGTGLGETQYF	TGTGCCAGCAGTTCCGGGACAGGGCTGGGAGAGACCCAGTACTTC
TRBV6-5	TRBJ2-1	16	.	TRBD1	CASSSRRTGYGNEQFF	TGTGCCAGCAGTTCCCGCCGGACAGGGTACGGGAATGAGCAGTTCTTC
TRBV3-1	TRBJ2-4	17	.	.	CASSHLTGGIGKNIQYF	TGTGCCAGCAGCCACCTTACCGGCGGGATAGGCAAAAACATTCAGTACTTC
TRBV27	TRBJ2-7	14	once	.	CASARDRNGYEQYF	TGTGCCAGCGCACGCGACAGGAATGGGTACGAGCAGTACTTC
TRBV10-2	TRBJ2-5	15	.	.	CASRTGEGRGETQYF	TGCGCCAGCAGAACGGGAGAGGGAAGGGGAGAGACCCAGTACTTC
TRBV27	TRBJ2-7	14	.	TRBD2	CASSSGLADYEQYF	TGTGCCAGCAGTTCGGGACTAGCGGACTACGAGCAGTACTTC
TRBV20-1	TRBJ1-5	15	.	.	CSAPDPGTSDQPQHF	TGCAGTGCTCCCGACCCCGGGACTTCGGATCAGCCCCAGCATTTT
TRBV3-1	TRBJ2-1	15	.	TRBD2	CASSFRLAGRNEQFF	TGTGCCAGCAGCTTTCGACTAGCGGGAAGGAATGAGCAGTTCTTC
TRBV4-2	TRBJ2-1	14	once	.	CASSSETRRDEQFF	TGTGCCAGCAGCAGCGAGACCCGACGCGATGAGCAGTTCTTC